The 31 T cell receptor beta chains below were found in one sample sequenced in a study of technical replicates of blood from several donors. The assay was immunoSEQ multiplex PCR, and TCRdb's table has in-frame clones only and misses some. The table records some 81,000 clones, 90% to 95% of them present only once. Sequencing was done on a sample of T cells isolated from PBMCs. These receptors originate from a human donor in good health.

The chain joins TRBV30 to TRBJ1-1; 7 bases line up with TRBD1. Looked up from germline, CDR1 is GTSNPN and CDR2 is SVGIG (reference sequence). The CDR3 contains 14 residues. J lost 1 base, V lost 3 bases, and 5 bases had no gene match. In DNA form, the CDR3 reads TGTGCCTGGAGCCCGGGACAGCAGAACACTGAAGCTTTCTTT. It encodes CAWSPGQQNTEAFF.

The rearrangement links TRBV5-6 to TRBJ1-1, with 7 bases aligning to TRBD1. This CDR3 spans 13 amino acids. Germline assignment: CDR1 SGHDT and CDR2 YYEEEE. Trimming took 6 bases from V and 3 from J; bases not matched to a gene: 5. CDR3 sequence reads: CASKGTDDTEAFF. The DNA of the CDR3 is TGTGCCAGCAAGGGGACAGACGACACTGAAGCTTTCTTT.

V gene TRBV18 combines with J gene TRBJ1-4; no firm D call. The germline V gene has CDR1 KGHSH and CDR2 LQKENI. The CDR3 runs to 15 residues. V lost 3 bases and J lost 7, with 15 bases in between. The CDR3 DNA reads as TGTGCCAGCTCACCGGTAGGAGGCTTTGGTGAAAAACTGTTTTTT. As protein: CASSPVGGFGEKLFF.

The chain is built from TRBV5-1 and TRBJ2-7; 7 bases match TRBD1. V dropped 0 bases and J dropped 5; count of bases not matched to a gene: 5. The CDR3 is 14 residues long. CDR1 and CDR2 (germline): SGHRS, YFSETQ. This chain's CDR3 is CASSLGQGIHEQYF. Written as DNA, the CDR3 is TGCGCCAGCAGCTTGGGACAGGGTATCCACGAGCAGTACTTC.

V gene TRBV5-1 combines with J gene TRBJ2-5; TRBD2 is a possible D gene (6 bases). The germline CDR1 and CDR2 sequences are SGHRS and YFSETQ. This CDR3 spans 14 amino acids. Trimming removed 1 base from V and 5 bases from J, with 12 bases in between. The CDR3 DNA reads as TGCGCCAGCAGCTTGCGGCGGGATTATGAGACCCAGTACTTC. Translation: CASSLRRDYETQYF.

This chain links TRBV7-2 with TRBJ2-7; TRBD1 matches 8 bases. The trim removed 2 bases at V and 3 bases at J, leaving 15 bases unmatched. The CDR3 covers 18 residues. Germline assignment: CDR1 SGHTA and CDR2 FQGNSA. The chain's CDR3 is CASSLFRPRGPSIYEQYF. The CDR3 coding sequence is TGTGCCAGCAGCTTATTCCGGCCCAGGGGGCCTTCAATCTACGAGCAGTACTTC.

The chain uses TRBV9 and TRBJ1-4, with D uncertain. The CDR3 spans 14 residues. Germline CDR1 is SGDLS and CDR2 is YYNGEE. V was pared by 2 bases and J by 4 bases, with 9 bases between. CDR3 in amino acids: CASSVNGDNEKLFF. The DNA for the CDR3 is TGTGCCAGCAGCGTTAACGGGGATAATGAAAAACTGTTTTTT.

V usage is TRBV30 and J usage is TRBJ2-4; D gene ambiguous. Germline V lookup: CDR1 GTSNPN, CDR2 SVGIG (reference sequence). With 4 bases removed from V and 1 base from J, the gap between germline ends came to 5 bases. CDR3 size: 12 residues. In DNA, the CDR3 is TGTGCCTGGACAGGCGCCAAAAACATTCAGTACTTC. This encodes CAWTGAKNIQYF.

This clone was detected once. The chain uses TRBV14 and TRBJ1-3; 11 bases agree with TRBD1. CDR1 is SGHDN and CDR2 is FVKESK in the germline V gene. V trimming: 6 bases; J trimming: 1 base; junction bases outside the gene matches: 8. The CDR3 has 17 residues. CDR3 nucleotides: TGTGCCAGCAGACGGACAGGGGGCGAAAGTTCTGGAAACACCATATATTTT. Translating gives CASRRTGGESSGNTIYF.

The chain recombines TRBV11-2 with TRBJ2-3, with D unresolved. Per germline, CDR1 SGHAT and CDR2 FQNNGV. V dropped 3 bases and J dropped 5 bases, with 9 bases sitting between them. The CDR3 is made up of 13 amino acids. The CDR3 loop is CASSFVARDTQYF. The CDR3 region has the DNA TGTGCCAGCAGCTTTGTTGCTAGAGATACGCAGTATTTT.

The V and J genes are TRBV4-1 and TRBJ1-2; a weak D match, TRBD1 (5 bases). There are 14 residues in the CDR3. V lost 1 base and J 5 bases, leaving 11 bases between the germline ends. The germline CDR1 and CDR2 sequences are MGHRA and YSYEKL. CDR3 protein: CASSQAGHSYGYTF. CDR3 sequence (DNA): TGCGCCAGCAGCCAAGCAGGACACTCATATGGCTACACCTTC.

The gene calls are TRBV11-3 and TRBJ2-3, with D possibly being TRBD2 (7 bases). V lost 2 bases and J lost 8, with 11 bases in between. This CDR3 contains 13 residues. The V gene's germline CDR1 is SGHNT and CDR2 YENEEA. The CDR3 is CASSLRGAPTQYF. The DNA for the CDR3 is TGTGCCAGCAGCTTACGGGGGGCCCCTACGCAGTATTTT.

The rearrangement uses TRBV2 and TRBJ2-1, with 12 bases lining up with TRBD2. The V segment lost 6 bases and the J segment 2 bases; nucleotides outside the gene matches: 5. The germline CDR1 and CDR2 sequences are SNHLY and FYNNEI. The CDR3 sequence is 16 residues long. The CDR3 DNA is TGTGCCAGCAGCCTTCGACTAGCGGGAGCCTACAATGAGCAGTTCTTC. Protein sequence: CASSLRLAGAYNEQFF.

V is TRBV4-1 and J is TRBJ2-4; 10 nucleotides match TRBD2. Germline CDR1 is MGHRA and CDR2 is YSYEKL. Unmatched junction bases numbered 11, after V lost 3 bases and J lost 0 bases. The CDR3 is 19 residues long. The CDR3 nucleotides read TGCGCCAGCAGCCATGAGCAGCGGGAGGGCCTCCTAGCCAAAAACATTCAGTACTTC. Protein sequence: CASSHEQREGLLAKNIQYF.

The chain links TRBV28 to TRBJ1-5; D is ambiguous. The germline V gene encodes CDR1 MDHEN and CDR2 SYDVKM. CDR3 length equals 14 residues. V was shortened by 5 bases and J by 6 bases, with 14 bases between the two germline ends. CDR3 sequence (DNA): TGTGCCAGCAGTCCCCTGTTAGGAGGTCAGCCCCAGCATTTT. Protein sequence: CASSPLLGGQPQHF.

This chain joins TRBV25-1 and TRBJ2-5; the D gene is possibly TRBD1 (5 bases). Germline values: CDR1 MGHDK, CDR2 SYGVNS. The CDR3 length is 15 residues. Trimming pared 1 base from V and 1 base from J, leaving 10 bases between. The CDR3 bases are TGTGCCAGCAGTGAATCCGGACAAATCCAAGAGACCCAGTACTTC. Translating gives CASSESGQIQETQYF.

Written as DNA, the CDR3 is TGTGCCAGCAGTACAAGGATCATTGGGGGTCCGGGACAGGGGGCCGAGGACACTGAAGCTTTCTTT. The encoded protein is CASSTRIIGGPGQGAEDTEAFF. The rearrangement joins TRBV28 to TRBJ1-1; TRBD1 matches at 12 bases. Germline V gene lookup returns CDR1 MDHEN and CDR2 SYDVKM. The CDR3 totals 22 residues. J lost 3 bases, V lost 5 bases, and 25 bases had no gene match.

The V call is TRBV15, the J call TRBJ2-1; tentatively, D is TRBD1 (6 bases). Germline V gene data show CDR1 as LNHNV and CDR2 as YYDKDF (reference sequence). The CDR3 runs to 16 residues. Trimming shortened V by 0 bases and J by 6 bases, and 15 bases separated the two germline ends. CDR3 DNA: TGTGCCACCAGCAGAGATCAACAGGGTCTTTTCAATGAGCAGTTCTTC. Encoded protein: CATSRDQQGLFNEQFF.

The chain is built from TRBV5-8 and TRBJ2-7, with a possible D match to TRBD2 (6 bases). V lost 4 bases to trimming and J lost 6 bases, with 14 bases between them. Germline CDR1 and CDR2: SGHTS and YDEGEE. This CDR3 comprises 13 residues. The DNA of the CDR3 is TGTGCCAGCAGCAGACTAGGGGCCTTCGAGCAGTACTTC. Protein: CASSRLGAFEQYF.

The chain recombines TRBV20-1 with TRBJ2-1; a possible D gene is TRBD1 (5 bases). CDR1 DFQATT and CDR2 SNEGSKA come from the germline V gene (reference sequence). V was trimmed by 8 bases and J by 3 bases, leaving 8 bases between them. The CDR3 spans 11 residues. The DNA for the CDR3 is TGCAGTAACAGGAACTACAATGAGCAGTTCTTC. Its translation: CSNRNYNEQFF.

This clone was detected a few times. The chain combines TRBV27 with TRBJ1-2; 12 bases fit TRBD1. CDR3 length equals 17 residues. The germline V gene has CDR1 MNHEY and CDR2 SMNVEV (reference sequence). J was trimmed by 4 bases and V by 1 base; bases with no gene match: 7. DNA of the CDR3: TGTGCCAGCAGTTTATGGGGGACAGGGGGCGAGAGCTATGGCTACACCTTC. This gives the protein CASSLWGTGGESYGYTF.

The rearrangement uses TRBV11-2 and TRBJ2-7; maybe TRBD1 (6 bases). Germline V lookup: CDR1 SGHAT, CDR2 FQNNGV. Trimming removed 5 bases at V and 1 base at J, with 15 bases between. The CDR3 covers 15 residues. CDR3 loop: CASSVTGLGSYEQYF. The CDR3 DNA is TGTGCCAGCAGCGTCACAGGGCTGGGATCCTACGAGCAGTACTTC.

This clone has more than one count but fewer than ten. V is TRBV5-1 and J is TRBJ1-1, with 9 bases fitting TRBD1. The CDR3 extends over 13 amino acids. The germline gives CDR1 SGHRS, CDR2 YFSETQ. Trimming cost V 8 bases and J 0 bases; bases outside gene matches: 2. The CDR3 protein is CASGQGMNTEAFF. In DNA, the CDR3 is TGCGCCAGTGGACAGGGGATGAACACTGAAGCTTTCTTT.

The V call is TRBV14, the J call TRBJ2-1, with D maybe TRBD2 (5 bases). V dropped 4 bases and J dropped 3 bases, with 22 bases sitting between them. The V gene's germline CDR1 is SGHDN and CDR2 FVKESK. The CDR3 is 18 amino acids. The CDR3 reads CASSRILVKRARYNEQFF. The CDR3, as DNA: TGTGCCAGCAGCCGAATACTAGTGAAGCGTGCCCGCTACAATGAGCAGTTCTTC.

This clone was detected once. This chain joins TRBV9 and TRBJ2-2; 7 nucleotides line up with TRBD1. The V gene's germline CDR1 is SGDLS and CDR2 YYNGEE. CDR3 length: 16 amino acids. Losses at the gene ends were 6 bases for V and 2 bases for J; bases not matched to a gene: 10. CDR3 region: CASTTRGTVNTGELFF. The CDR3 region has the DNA TGTGCCAGCACCACCCGAGGGACAGTTAACACCGGGGAGCTGTTTTTT. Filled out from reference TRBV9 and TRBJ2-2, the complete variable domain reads DSGVTQTPKHLITATGQRVTLRCSPRSGDLSVYWYQQSLDQGLQFLIQYYNGEERAKGNILERFSAQQFPDLHSELNLSSLELGDSALYFCASTTRGTVNTGELFFGEGSRLTVL.

The CDR3 loop is CASSSLGATQPQHF. CDR3 DNA sequence: TGTGCCAGCAGCTCTCTAGGGGCCACTCAGCCCCAGCATTTT. The genes are TRBV7-6 and TRBJ1-5; the D gene is possibly TRBD1 (5 bases). CDR1 SGHVS and CDR2 FNYEAQ come from the germline V gene. The CDR3 loop spans 14 amino acids. The germline V and J ends were trimmed by 4 bases and 6 bases, with 13 bases remaining between them.

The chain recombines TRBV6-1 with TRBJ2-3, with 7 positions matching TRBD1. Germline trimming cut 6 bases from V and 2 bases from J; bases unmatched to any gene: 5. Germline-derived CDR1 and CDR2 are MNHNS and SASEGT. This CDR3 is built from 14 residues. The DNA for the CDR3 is TGTGCCAGCAGAATCAGGGGGTCCACAGATACGCAGTATTTT. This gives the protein CASRIRGSTDTQYF.

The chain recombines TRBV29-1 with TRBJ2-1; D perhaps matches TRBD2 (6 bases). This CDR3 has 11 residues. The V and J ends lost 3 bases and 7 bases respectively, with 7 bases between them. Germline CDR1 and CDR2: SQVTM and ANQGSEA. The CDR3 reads CSVDRGNEQFF. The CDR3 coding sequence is TGCAGCGTTGACCGGGGGAATGAGCAGTTCTTC.

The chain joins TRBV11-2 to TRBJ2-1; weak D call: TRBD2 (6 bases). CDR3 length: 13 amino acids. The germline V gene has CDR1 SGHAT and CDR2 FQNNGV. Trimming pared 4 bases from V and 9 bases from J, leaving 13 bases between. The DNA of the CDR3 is TGTGCCAGCAGCTCAACCGTGGGGGGTGAGCAGTTCTTC. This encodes CASSSTVGGEQFF.

The CDR3 bases are TGCAGCGTTGAAGGTCCCACCCTTAGACAGGGGGCCTCCTACGAGCAGTACTTC. This translates into CSVEGPTLRQGASYEQYF. The chain links TRBV29-1 to TRBJ2-7; 10 nucleotides match TRBD1. There are 18 residues in the CDR3. Trimming took 1 base from V and 0 from J; bases not matched to a gene: 12. Germline V gives CDR1 SQVTM, CDR2 ANQGSEA.

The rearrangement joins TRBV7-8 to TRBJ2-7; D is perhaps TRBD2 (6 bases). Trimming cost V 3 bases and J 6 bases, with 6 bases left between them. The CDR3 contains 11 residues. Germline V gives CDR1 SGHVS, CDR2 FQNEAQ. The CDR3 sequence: CASSFGGEQYF. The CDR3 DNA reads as TGTGCCAGCAGCTTCGGGGGCGAGCAGTACTTC. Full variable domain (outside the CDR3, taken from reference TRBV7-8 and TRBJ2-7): GAGVSQSPRYKVAKRGQDVALRCDPISGHVSLFWYQQALGQGPEFLTYFQNEAQLDKSGLPSDRFFAERPEGSVSTLKIQRTQQEDSAVYLCASSFGGEQYFGPGTRLTVT.